A single T cell receptor beta chain is shown here with its context. TCRdb keeps only in-frame clones here, not all; method: immunoSEQ multiplex PCR. Of 45,000 to 60,000 clones in the sample, roughly 95% were seen once. The data belong to a study of technical replicates of blood from a few donors. The CDR3 is 15 residues long. CDR1 is MNHEY and CDR2 is SVGAGI in the germline V gene. The ends lost 6 bases at V and 5 bases at J; junction bases unmatched: 9. The receptor's source is a human donor in good health. Some clones in this sample may be carry-over from other donors' samples. The sequencing sample was made of PBMCs. The chain recombines TRBV6-5 with TRBJ2-1, with 8 nucleotides matching TRBD1. Here the CDR3 DNA reads TGTGCCAGCAGACTGGACAGGGATAGCAACAATGAGCAGTTCTTC. Translating gives CASRLDRDSNNEQFF.